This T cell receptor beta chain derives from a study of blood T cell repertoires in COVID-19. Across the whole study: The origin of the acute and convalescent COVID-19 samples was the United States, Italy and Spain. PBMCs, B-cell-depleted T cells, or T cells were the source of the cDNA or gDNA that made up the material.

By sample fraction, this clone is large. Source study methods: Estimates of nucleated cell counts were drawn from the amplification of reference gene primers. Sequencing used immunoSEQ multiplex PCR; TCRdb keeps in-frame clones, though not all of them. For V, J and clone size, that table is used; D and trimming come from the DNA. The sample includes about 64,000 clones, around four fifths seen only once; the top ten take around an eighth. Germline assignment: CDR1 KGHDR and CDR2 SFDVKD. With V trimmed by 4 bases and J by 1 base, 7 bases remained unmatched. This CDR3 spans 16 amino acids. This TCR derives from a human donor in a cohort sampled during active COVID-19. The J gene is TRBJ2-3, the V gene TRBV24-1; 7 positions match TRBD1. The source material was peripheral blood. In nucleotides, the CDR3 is TGTGCCACCAGTGACCCCGCGACAGGGCGCACAGATACGCAGTATTTT. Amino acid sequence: CATSDPATGRTDTQYF.